A selection of T cell receptor beta chains follows, all from one sample in a study of identical twins. Each CDR3 protein gets one entry after TCRdb re-called the 5' RACE reads with MiXCR. This sample has 1.5 million or so distinct CDR3 sequences, with 32% found just once. Input material: cord blood. These receptors were obtained from a newborn girl in good health. Both conserved end residues are part of each CDR3. D genes are given only for firm matches. Part of the rows lack a size; the others show once, few, many or a class for expanded clones.

clone_size j_call d_call v_call cdr3_nt cdr3_aa
- TRBJ1-2 - TRBV7-2 TGTGCCAGCAGCTCCATGGGCGCAAATAAAGGTGGCTACACCTTC CASSSMGANKGGYTF
few TRBJ2-7 - TRBV5-1 TGCGCCAGCAGCTGGCGAGGGAGATCCTACGAGCAGTACTTC CASSWRGRSYEQYF
- TRBJ2-7 - TRBV5-5 TGTGCCAGCAGCGTCGAAGGGGGATACTCCTACGAGCAGTACTTC CASSVEGGYSYEQYF
- TRBJ2-1 - TRBV20-1 TGCAGTGCTAGTCCTCATAGTTCGCAGCAGTTCTTC CSASPHSSQQFF
- TRBJ2-5 - TRBV3-1 TGTGCCAGCAGCCAACGCTTGGGAGAGCAGTACTTC CASSQRLGEQYF
- TRBJ1-4 - TRBV6-6 TGTGCCAGCAGGCCCACAGGGTTGGCTAATGAAAAACTGTTTTTT CASRPTGLANEKLFF
- TRBJ2-5 TRBD2 TRBV11-2 TGTGCCAGCAGCTTAGACTTGACTAGCGGGCCTTACTACAATGAGCAGTACTTC CASSLDLTSGPYYNEQYF
- TRBJ2-1 TRBD2 TRBV24-1 TGTGCCACCAGTGCTAGCGGGATGAACAATGAGCAGTTCTTC CATSASGMNNEQFF
few TRBJ2-7 - TRBV6-1 TGTGCCAGCAGTGAATTGCAGCTGGCCTACGAGCAGTACTTC CASSELQLAYEQYF
- TRBJ1-1 - TRBV20-1 TGCAGTGCTAGAGATCTGGTCAGGGGCGGTTGGACTGAAGCTTTCTTT CSARDLVRGGWTEAFF
- TRBJ2-1 - TRBV12-3/TRBV12-4 TGTGCCAGCAGTTTGCGGCCGGGGGACGACAATGAGCAGTTCTTC CASSLRPGDDNEQFF
many TRBJ1-1 - TRBV12-3/TRBV12-4 TGTGCCAGCAGTTTCAGGGCGAACACTGAAGCTTTCTTT CASSFRANTEAFF
- TRBJ2-1 TRBD2 TRBV20-1 TGCAGTGCGGTAACCGGGACTAGCGTCAATGAGCAGTTCTTC CSAVTGTSVNEQFF
- TRBJ1-2 - TRBV28 TGTGCCAGCAGTTTATACAGGTCTAATGGCTACACCTTC CASSLYRSNGYTF
few TRBJ1-5 TRBD1 TRBV7-9 TGTGCCAGCAGCAAATACCAGGGACAGGTCAATCAGCCCCAGCATTTT CASSKYQGQVNQPQHF
few TRBJ1-5 - TRBV18 TGTGCCAGCTCACCACCGTTTCAGCCCCAGCATTTT CASSPPFQPQHF
few TRBJ2-3 TRBD2 TRBV11-2 TGTGCCAGCAGCCCCGCGGGGGGGCCAAGAACAGATACGCAGTATTTT CASSPAGGPRTDTQYF
- TRBJ2-7 - TRBV3-1 TGTGCCAGCAGCCAAGACTATGGGACGGCGACGCCCTTAGGCGAGCAGTACTTC CASSQDYGTATPLGEQYF
few TRBJ1-2 - TRBV6-1 TGTGCCAGCCTAAGTGGACGTGGGCTCTATGGCTACACCTTC CASLSGRGLYGYTF
few TRBJ2-3 - TRBV7-2 TGTGCCAGCAGCTTAAATCCGGGGCTGACTAGACGGCACACAGATACGCAGTATTTT CASSLNPGLTRRHTDTQYF
- TRBJ2-5 TRBD2 TRBV6-6 TGTGCCAGCAGTCGACTAGCGGGGGGGCCGGAGACCCAGTACTTC CASSRLAGGPETQYF
few TRBJ1-2 - TRBV19 TGTGCCAGTAGGTCGCCTTTTTATGGCTACACCTTC CASRSPFYGYTF
few TRBJ2-1 TRBD2 TRBV20-1 TGCAGTGCTAGTACCGCCGGGACTAGACTCTACAATGAGCAGTTCTTC CSASTAGTRLYNEQFF
few TRBJ2-5 TRBD2 TRBV9 TGTGCCAGCAGCGTCATTAGCGGGAGAGAGACCCAGTACTTC CASSVISGRETQYF
few TRBJ2-7 - TRBV27 TGTGCCAGCAGTTTGACAGTGACCTCCTCCTACGAGCAGTACTTC CASSLTVTSSYEQYF
- TRBJ2-7 - TRBV9 TGTGCCAGCAGCGTAGCTACCGAAGGTGCTGTGTACGAGCAGTACTTC CASSVATEGAVYEQYF
few TRBJ2-5 - TRBV14 TGTGCCAGCAGCCAATCGTCAATTTCGACCCAGTACTTC CASSQSSISTQYF
- TRBJ2-7 - TRBV20-1 TGCAGTGCTACCCCCAGGACCTACGAGCAGTACTTC CSATPRTYEQYF
few TRBJ2-1 TRBD2 TRBV10-3 TGTGCCAGCAGGTCCGGGACTAGCGATGAGCAGTTCTTC CASRSGTSDEQFF
- TRBJ2-4 - TRBV12-3/TRBV12-4 TGTGCCAGCAGTTTCTGGGTTGGGGGGACCCTTAATGAGCAGTACTTC CASSFWVGGTLNEQYF
few TRBJ2-4 TRBD1 TRBV12-3/TRBV12-4 TGTGCCAGCAGGCCCTCGGACAGGGGGGGAAACATTCAGTACTTC CASRPSDRGGNIQYF
- TRBJ1-5 - TRBV5-1 TGCGCCACCAGGGCAAAAAGGTTCGCCCAGAAGGTAATGCATTTT CATRAKRFAQKVMHF
- TRBJ1-1 - TRBV28 TGTGCCAGCAGTTCCCGGGGCTGGGAAGCTTTCTTT CASSSRGWEAFF
- TRBJ2-6 - TRBV12-3/TRBV12-4 TGTGCCAGCAGTTTCCTAAACTCTGGGGCCAACGTCCTGACTTTC CASSFLNSGANVLTF
- TRBJ1-2 - TRBV12-3/TRBV12-4 TGTGCCAGCAGTTTCTGGGAGGGTTCTTATGGCCACACCTTC CASSFWEGSYGHTF
many TRBJ2-7 TRBD1 TRBV29-1 TGCAGCGTTGGGCGCGTCCTGGGACAGGGGTCCTACGAGCAGTACTTC CSVGRVLGQGSYEQYF
- TRBJ2-5 TRBD2 TRBV20-1 TGCAGTGCGAGACCGGGACTAGGAGGGAAGACCCAGTACTTC CSARPGLGGKTQYF
- TRBJ1-2 TRBD1 TRBV29-1 TGCAGCGCCACGGGACAGGGGTTTGCTGGCTACACCTTC CSATGQGFAGYTF
many TRBJ2-1 - TRBV7-2 TGCGCCAGCAGCCTGAGCTCCTACAATGAGCAGTTCTTC CASSLSSYNEQFF
- TRBJ2-7 TRBD2 TRBV20-1 TGCAGTGCTAGAACGACTAGCGGGAGGCTCTACGAGCAGTACTTC CSARTTSGRLYEQYF
- TRBJ1-3 - TRBV27 TGTGCCAGCAAGGCAGGAGGTCGAAACACCATATATTTT CASKAGGRNTIYF
- TRBJ2-3 - TRBV5-1 TGCGCCAGCAAAAGCGAGGCAGATACGCAGTATTTT CASKSEADTQYF
few TRBJ2-3 - TRBV11-2 TGTGCCAGCAGGAGACCGGGACACCTCACAGATACGCAGTATTTT CASRRPGHLTDTQYF
few TRBJ1-6 TRBD1 TRBV29-1 TGCAGCGTGGGGACAGGTCATTCACCCCTCCACTTT CSVGTGHSPLHF
- TRBJ2-4 TRBD2 TRBV12-3/TRBV12-4 TGTGCCAGCAGCGGACTAGCCGGAGTCAAAAACATTCAGTACTTC CASSGLAGVKNIQYF
- TRBJ2-5 TRBD2 TRBV6-6 TGTGCCAGCAGTTACTGGAGCGGGGGGCAGTACTTC CASSYWSGGQYF
few TRBJ2-3 TRBD2 TRBV6-1 TGTGCCAGCAGCCGGCGACTGAAAGCGGGAGAAAGCACAGATACGCAGTATTTT CASSRRLKAGESTDTQYF
- TRBJ2-1 - TRBV5-1 TGCGCCAGCAGGTACAGGGACTTCAATGAGCAGTTCTTC CASRYRDFNEQFF
few TRBJ2-7 - TRBV7-2 TGTGCCAGCAGCTTAGCAGGCGGGACGACCCACTACGAGCAGTACTTC CASSLAGGTTHYEQYF
- TRBJ2-2 TRBD2 TRBV18 TGTGCCAGCTCACCATTGCTAGCGGGAGTAAACACCGGGGAGCTGTTTTTT CASSPLLAGVNTGELFF
- TRBJ1-1 - TRBV4-1 TGCGCCAGCACCCGTTCTGACTTGAACACTGAAGCTTTCTTT CASTRSDLNTEAFF
- TRBJ2-6 - TRBV24-1 TGTGCCACCAGTGATAAGGGGACGGGGGCCAACGTCCTGACTTTC CATSDKGTGANVLTF